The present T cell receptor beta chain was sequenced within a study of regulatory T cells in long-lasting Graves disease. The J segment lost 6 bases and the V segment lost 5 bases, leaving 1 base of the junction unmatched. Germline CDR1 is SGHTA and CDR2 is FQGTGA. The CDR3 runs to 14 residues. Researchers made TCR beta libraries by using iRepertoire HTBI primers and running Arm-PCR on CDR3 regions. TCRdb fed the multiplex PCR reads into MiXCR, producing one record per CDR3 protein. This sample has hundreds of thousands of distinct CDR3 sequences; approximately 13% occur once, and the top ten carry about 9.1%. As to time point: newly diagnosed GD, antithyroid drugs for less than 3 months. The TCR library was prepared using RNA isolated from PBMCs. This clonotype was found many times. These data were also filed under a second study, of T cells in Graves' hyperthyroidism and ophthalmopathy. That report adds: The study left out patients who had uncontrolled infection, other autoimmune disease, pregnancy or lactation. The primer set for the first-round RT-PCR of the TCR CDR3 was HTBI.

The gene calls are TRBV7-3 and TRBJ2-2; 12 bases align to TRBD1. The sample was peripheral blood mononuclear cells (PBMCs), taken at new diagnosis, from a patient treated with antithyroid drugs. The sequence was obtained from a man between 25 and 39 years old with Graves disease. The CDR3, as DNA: TGTGCCAGCAGCCGGGACAGGGGGCCCGGGGAGCTGTTTTTT. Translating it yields CASSRDRGPGELFF.